This TCR beta chain is drawn from a study of OX40 agonist ivuxolimab in advanced cancers. Study as a whole: Participants, 82.7% male, averaged approximately 56 years of age, ranging from about 23 to 90.

Blood draws occurred at baseline, cycle 4 day 1, and cycle 7 day 1. Germline V lookup: CDR1 SGHVS, CDR2 FQNEAQ. The CDR3 contains 16 residues. The V segment lost 1 base and the J segment 7 bases; nucleotides outside the gene matches: 5. Clones were read by immunoSEQ multiplex PCR, and TCRdb kept only the in-frame ones, dropping some. This table holds roughly 30,000 clones, under 95% found once. The clonotype was recovered from an adult with an advanced solid tumor such as melanoma, head and neck, liver or kidney cancer. Sample: CD4+ or CD8+ T cells sorted from blood, taken in a trial of the OX40 agonist ivuxolimab. The chain employs TRBV7-8 and TRBJ2-1; TRBD2 agrees at 12 bases. The CDR3 DNA reads as TGTGCCAGCAGCTTAGTAAGGCTAGCGGGAGGGAATGAGCAGTTCTTC. This codes for CASSLVRLAGGNEQFF.